What follows describes a single T cell receptor beta chain. PCR used 60 Vbeta primers and 13 Jbeta primers. The repertoire was sequenced with immunoSEQ multiplex PCR; TCRdb's copy has only in-frame clones and lacks some. This table holds 200,000 to 250,000 clones. The data are from a study of cytomegalovirus exposure and HLA in healthy donors. Study-level information: Earlier results showed 117 million unique TCR beta sequences derived from roughly 200 million T cells. Genotyping showed around 80% of about 370 donors falling in the Caucasian-associated ancestry cluster.

Germline CDR1 is SGHRS and CDR2 is YFSETQ. Trimming removed 3 bases from V and 2 bases from J, with 12 bases in between. The CDR3 has 15 amino acids. Donors were nominally healthy when sampled, though unrecorded immune exposures were likely. The TCR originated in a girl aged 2 to 9 in good health and CMV-seropositive. This chain links TRBV5-1 with TRBJ1-5; D is uncertain. What was sequenced was PBMCs. In DNA, the CDR3 is TGCGCCAGCAGCTATGGAGACGGTGGCAATCAGCCCCAGCATTTT. Protein sequence: CASSYGDGGNQPQHF.